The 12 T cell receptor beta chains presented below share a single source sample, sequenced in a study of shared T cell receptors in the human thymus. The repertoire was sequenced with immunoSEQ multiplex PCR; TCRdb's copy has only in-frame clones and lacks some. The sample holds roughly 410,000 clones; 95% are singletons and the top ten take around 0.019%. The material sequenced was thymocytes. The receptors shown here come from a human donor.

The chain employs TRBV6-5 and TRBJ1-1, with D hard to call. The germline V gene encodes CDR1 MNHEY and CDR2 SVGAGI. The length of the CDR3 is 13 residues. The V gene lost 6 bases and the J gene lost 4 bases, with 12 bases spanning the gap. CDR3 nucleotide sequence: TGTGCCAGCAGCGCCCCCGGGTGCACTGAAGCTTTCTTT. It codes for CASSAPGCTEAFF.

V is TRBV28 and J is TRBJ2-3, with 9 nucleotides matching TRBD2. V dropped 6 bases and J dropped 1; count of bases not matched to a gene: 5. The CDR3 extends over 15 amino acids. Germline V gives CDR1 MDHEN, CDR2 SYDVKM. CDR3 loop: CASRIAGVGTDTQYF. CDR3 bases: TGTGCCAGCAGAATAGCGGGAGTTGGCACAGATACGCAGTATTTT.

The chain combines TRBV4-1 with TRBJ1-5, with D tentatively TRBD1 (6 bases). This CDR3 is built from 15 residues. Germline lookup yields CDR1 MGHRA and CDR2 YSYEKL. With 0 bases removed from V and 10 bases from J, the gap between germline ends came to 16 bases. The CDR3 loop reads CASSQEYREFEPQHF. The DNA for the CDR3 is TGCGCCAGCAGCCAAGAATACAGGGAGTTCGAACCCCAGCATTTT.

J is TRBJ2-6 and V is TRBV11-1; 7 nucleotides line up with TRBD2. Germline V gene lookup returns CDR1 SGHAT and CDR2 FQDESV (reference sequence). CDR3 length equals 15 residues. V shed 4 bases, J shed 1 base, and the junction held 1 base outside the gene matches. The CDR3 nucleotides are TGTGCCAGCAGCTGGGAGGGGTCTGGGGCCAACGTCCTGACTTTC. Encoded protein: CASSWEGSGANVLTF.

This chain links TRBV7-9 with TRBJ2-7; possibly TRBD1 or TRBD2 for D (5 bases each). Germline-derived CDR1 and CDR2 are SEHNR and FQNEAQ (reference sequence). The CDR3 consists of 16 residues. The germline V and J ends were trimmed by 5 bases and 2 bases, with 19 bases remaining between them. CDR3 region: CASSPNQGGRAYEQYF. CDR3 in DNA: TGTGCCAGCAGCCCCAACCAGGGTGGGAGAGCCTACGAGCAGTACTTC.

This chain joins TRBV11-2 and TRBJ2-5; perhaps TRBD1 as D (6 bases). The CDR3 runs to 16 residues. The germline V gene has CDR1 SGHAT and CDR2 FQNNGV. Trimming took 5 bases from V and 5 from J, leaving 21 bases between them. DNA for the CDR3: TGTGCCAGCAGCCTAAGCGATACAGGGTCGAAGGAGACCCAGTACTTC. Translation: CASSLSDTGSKETQYF.

As DNA, the CDR3 is TGTGCCATCAGAGACAGCTCCTACGAGCAGTACTTC. Amino acids: CAIRDSSYEQYF. The chain carries TRBV10-3 and TRBJ2-7, with a tentative D call TRBD1 (5 bases). V lost 6 bases, J lost 0 bases, and 6 bases lay in between. The germline V gene encodes CDR1 ENHRY and CDR2 SYGVKD. CDR3 length: 12 residues.

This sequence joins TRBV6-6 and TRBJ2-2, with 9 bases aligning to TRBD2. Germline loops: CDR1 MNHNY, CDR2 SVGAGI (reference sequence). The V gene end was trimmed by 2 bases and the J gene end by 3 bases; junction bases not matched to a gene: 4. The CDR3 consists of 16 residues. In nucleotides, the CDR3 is TGTGCCAGCAGTTACGGGCGGGAGGGGGACACCGGGGAGCTGTTTTTT. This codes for CASSYGREGDTGELFF.

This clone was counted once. CDR3: CASSEGPRGSGTDTQYF. The CDR3, as DNA: TGTGCCAGCAGTGAAGGACCCAGGGGCTCGGGGACAGATACGCAGTATTTT. This chain joins TRBV2 and TRBJ2-3; perhaps TRBD1 as D (6 bases). Germline V gene lookup returns CDR1 SNHLY and CDR2 FYNNEI. This CDR3 has 17 amino acids. Trimming took off 1 base at V and 3 bases at J, with 17 bases between the two ends.

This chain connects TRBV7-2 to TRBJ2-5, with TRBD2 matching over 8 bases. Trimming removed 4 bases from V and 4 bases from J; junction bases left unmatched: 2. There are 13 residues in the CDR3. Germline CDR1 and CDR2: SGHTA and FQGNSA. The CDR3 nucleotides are TGTGCCAGCAGCTGGACTAGCTCAGAGACCCAGTACTTC. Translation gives CASSWTSSETQYF. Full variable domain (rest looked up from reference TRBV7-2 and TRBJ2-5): GAGVSQSPSNKVTEKGKDVELRCDPISGHTALYWYRQSLGQGLEFLIYFQGNSAPDKSGLPSDRFSAERTGGSVSTLTIQRTQQEDSAVYLCASSWTSSETQYFGPGTRLLVL.

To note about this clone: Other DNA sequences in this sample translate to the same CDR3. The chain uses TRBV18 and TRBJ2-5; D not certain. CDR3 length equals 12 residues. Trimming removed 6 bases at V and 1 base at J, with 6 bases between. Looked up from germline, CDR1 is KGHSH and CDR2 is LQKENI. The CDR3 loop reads CASSPSQETQYF. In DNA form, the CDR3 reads TGTGCCAGCTCGCCATCCCAAGAGACCCAGTACTTC. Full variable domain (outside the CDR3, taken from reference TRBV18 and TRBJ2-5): NAGVMQNPRHLVRRRGQEARLRCSPMKGHSHVYWYRQLPEEGLKFMVYLQKENIIDESGMPKERFSAEFPKEGPSILRIQQVVRGDSAAYFCASSPSQETQYFGPGTRLLVL.

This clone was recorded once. The CDR3 spells CASSPSGTAYEQYF. In DNA, the CDR3 is TGTGCCAGCAGTCCTTCAGGGACCGCCTACGAGCAGTACTTC. V gene TRBV6-5 combines with J gene TRBJ2-7, with D perhaps matching TRBD1 or TRBD2 (5 bases each). Germline CDR1 reads MNHEY; CDR2 reads SVGAGI. Trimming removed 5 bases at V and 2 bases at J, with 13 bases between. The CDR3 runs 14 residues.